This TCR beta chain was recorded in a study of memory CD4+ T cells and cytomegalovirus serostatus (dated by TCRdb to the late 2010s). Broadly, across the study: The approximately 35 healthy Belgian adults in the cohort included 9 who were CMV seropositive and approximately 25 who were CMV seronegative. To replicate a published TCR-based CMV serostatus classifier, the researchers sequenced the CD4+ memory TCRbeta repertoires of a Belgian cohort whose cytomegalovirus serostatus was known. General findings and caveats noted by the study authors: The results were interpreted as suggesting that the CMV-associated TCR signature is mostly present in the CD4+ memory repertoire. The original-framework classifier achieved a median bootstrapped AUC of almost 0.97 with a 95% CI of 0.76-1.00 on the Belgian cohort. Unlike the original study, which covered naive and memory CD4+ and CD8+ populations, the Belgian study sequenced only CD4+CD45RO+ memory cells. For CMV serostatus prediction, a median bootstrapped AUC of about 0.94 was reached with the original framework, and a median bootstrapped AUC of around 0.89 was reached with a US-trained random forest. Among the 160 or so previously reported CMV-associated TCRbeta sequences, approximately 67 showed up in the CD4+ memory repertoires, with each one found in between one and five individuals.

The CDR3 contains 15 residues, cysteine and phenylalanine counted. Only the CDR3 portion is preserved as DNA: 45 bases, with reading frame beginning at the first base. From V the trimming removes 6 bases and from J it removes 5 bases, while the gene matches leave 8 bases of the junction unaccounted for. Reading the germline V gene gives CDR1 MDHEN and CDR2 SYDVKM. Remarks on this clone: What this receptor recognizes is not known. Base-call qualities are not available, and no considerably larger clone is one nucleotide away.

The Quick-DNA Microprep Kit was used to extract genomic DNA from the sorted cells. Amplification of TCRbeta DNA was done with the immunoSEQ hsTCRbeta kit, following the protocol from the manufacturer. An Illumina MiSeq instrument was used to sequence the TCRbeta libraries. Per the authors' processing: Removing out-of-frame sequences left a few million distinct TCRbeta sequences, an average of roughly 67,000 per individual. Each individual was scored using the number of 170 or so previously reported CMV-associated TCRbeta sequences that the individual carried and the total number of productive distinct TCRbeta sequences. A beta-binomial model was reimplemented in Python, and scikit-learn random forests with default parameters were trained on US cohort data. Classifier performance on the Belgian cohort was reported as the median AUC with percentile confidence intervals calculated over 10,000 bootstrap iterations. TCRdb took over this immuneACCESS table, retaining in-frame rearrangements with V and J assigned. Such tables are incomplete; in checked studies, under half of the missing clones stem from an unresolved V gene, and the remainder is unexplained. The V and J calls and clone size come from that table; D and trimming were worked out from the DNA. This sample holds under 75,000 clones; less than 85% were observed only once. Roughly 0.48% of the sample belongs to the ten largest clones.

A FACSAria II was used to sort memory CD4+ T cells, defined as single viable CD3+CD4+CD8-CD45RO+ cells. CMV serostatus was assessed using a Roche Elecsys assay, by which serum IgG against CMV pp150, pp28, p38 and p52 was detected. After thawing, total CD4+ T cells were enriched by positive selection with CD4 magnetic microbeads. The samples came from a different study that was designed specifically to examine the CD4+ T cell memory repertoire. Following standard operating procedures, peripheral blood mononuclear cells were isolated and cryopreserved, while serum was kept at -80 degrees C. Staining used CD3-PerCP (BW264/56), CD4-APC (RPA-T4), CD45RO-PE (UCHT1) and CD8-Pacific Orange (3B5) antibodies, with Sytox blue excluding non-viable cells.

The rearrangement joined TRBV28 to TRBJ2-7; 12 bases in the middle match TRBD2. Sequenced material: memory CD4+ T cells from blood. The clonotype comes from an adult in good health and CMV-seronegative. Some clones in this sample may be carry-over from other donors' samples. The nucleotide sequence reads TGTGCCAGCAGCTCGGGATCTAGCGGGAGGGACGAGCAGTACTTC. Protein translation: CASSSGSSGRDEQYF.